This entry lists 28 T cell receptor beta chains sequenced from one sample in a study of cytomegalovirus exposure and HLA in healthy donors. The PCR had 60 Vbeta and 13 Jbeta primers. Method: immunoSEQ multiplex PCR; TCRdb's copy keeps in-frame clones and lacks some. The top ten hold around 2.8% of the sample, which has around 110,000 clones, 65% to 80% seen once. Sequencing was carried out using PBMCs. The receptors shown here come from a male donor in good health and CMV-seropositive.

A note on this clone: Compared with germline, one end of the junction differs, possibly owing to a read error. This chain joins TRBV7-9 and TRBJ1-1; perhaps TRBD1 as D (5 bases). This CDR3 has 13 amino acids. Germline V gene sequence: CDR1 SEHNR, CDR2 FQNEAQ (reference sequence). The CDR3 sequence: CASSFGGDLMMGF. The CDR3 coding sequence is TGTGCCAGCAGCTTTGGGGGGGACTTAATGATGGGCTTT.

The chain is built from TRBV5-6 and TRBJ2-1, with D possibly matching TRBD2 (6 bases). V lost 6 bases and J lost 2, with 15 bases in between. CDR1 and CDR2 (germline): SGHDT, YYEEEE. The length of the CDR3 is 15 residues. The CDR3: CASNFGGAAYNEQFF. The CDR3 nucleotides are TGTGCCAGCAACTTTGGCGGGGCGGCCTACAATGAGCAGTTCTTC.

This rearrangement joins TRBV11-2 to TRBJ2-7; TRBD2 might be the D (5 bases). CDR3 length: 15 residues. V was cut by 0 bases and J by 3 bases, with 12 bases left in between. Germline assignment: CDR1 SGHAT and CDR2 FQNNGV. The CDR3 is CASSLDVRGFYEQYF. The CDR3 region has the DNA TGTGCCAGCAGCTTAGACGTTCGGGGATTCTACGAGCAGTACTTC.

The chain uses TRBV19 and TRBJ2-7; 9 bases are shared with TRBD1. This CDR3 is built from 15 residues. V lost 1 base to trimming and J lost 2 bases; unmatched junction nucleotides: 3. CDR1 is LNHDA and CDR2 is SQIVND in the germline V gene (reference sequence). The CDR3 reads CASSIGTGVTYEQYF. DNA of the CDR3: TGTGCCAGTAGTATAGGGACAGGGGTTACCTACGAGCAGTACTTC.

V is TRBV5-6 and J is TRBJ2-3, with D perhaps matching TRBD1 (5 bases). V was cut by 2 bases and J by 1 base, with 14 bases left in between. The CDR3 runs 16 residues. Germline assignment: CDR1 SGHDT and CDR2 YYEEEE. The CDR3 DNA is TGTGCCAGCAGCTTACTTGCAGGGCAGGGCACAGATACGCAGTATTTT. It codes for CASSLLAGQGTDTQYF.

The genes are TRBV6-1 and TRBJ2-2; D perhaps matches TRBD2 (6 bases). Germline CDR1 is MNHNS and CDR2 is SASEGT. Trimming stripped 2 bases from V and 6 bases from J, with 16 bases between. The CDR3 is made up of 16 amino acids. The chain's CDR3 is CASSEMRLGSAGELFF. The CDR3 coding sequence is TGTGCCAGCAGTGAAATGAGACTAGGGTCAGCCGGGGAGCTGTTTTTT.

This CDR3 reads CASSDEGGAAEQFF. The DNA for the CDR3 is TGTGCCAGCAGTGACGAAGGGGGAGCGGCTGAGCAGTTCTTC. This chain uses TRBV6-4 with TRBJ2-1, with D perhaps TRBD1 (6 bases). The CDR3 spans 14 residues. The V and J ends lost 2 bases and 9 bases respectively, with 14 bases between them. Germline V gene lookup returns CDR1 MRHNA and CDR2 SNTAGT.

There are a few counts of this clone. The chain recombines TRBV6-1 with TRBJ2-1; 9 nucleotides match TRBD2. Germline V CDR1 and CDR2: MNHNS, SASEGT. Trimming cost V 4 bases and J 0 bases; bases outside gene matches: 10. The CDR3 covers 18 residues. The CDR3 loop reads CASSVLAGGLYSYNEQFF. The CDR3, as DNA: TGTGCCAGCAGTGTACTCGCGGGGGGGCTTTACTCCTACAATGAGCAGTTCTTC.

Written as DNA, the CDR3 is TGTGCCAGCAGTGAGACCCCCTTTCTACCCCATCCGGAGGGGGCACACACCGGGGAGCTGTTTTTT. This codes for CASSETPFLPHPEGAHTGELFF. This chain links TRBV7-6 with TRBJ2-2; TRBD1 is a possible D gene (7 bases). This CDR3 is 22 amino acids long. V was cut by 6 bases and J by 3 bases, with 35 bases left in between. CDR1 and CDR2 from the germline V gene are SGHVS and FNYEAQ.

This clone was seen more than once but under ten times. This chain uses TRBV29-1 with TRBJ2-7; 12 bases map to TRBD2. V lost 1 base to trimming and J lost 6 bases; unmatched junction nucleotides: 10. CDR3 length equals 16 residues. Germline CDR1 and CDR2: SQVTM and ANQGSEA. The CDR3 bases are TGCAGCGTTGAAGTTCCGCTAGCGGGGGGGCAAGGCGAGCAGTACTTC. This translates into CSVEVPLAGGQGEQYF.

This sequence joins TRBV28 and TRBJ2-7; no clear D. The CDR3 totals 13 residues. Germline V gives CDR1 MDHEN, CDR2 SYDVKM. The germline V and J ends were trimmed by 9 bases and 0 bases, with 12 bases remaining between them. This chain's CDR3 is CASFSASSYEQYF. CDR3 DNA sequence: TGTGCCAGTTTCTCAGCGAGCTCCTACGAGCAGTACTTC.

The chain is built from TRBV4-3 and TRBJ2-3; perhaps TRBD2 as D (5 bases). This CDR3 contains 16 residues. The germline V gene has CDR1 LGHNA and CDR2 YSLEER. Trimming pared 0 bases from V and 5 bases from J, leaving 15 bases between. The CDR3 region is CASSQDRRGFGDTQYF. The CDR3 coding sequence is TGCGCCAGCAGCCAAGATCGCCGGGGTTTTGGAGATACGCAGTATTTT.

The chain links TRBV5-4 to TRBJ1-3; D is undetermined. Germline V gene data show CDR1 as SGHNT and CDR2 as YYREEE (reference sequence). V lost 1 base, J lost 0 bases, and 11 bases lay in between. The CDR3 runs to 16 residues. The CDR3 DNA reads as TGTGCCAGCAGCTTGTTTGACCGGAGCTCTGGAAACACCATATATTTT. Its protein is CASSLFDRSSGNTIYF. Full variable domain (outside the CDR3, taken from reference TRBV5-4 and TRBJ1-3): ETGVTQSPTHLIKTRGQQVTLRCSSQSGHNTVSWYQQALGQGPQFIFQYYREEENGRGNFPPRFSGLQFPNYSSELNVNALELDDSALYLCASSLFDRSSGNTIYFGEGSWLTVV.

There are a few counts of this clone. The chain employs TRBV25-1 and TRBJ1-2; D might be TRBD1 (6 bases). V was pared by 2 bases and J by 8 bases, with 18 bases between. CDR1 is MGHDK, CDR2 SYGVNS, per germline. This CDR3 has 15 residues. The CDR3 spells CASSEAGTSQGGYTF. CDR3 coding DNA: TGTGCCAGCAGTGAAGCCGGGACAAGCCAAGGAGGCTACACCTTC.

This CDR3 reads CASSQDIRNYGYTF. The CDR3 DNA follows: TGCGCCAGCAGCCAAGATATCAGGAACTATGGCTACACCTTC. The J gene is TRBJ1-2, the V gene TRBV4-3; D gene ambiguous. The CDR3 has 14 amino acids. Germline values: CDR1 LGHNA, CDR2 YSLEER. Trimming removed 0 bases at V and 2 bases at J, with 7 bases between.

V usage is TRBV27 and J usage is TRBJ2-7; 12 bases are a match to TRBD1. The trim removed 6 bases at V and 6 bases at J, leaving 6 bases unmatched. Germline V gives CDR1 MNHEY, CDR2 SMNVEV (reference sequence). The CDR3 covers 14 residues. The CDR3 DNA follows: TGTGCCAGCAGGACCGGGACAGGGGGCGGCGAGCAGTACTTC. Translation: CASRTGTGGGEQYF.

This clone was seen once. This chain connects TRBV21-1 to TRBJ1-2. TRBV21-1 has pseudogene status. This CDR3 has 15 residues. Written as DNA, the CDR3 is TGTGCCAGCAGCCCCCCCCGGGTCCCTAACTATGGCTACACCTTC. It yields the protein CASSPPRVPNYGYTF.

This sequence joins TRBV29-1 and TRBJ2-1; D is undetermined. V lost 7 bases, J lost 0 bases, and 10 bases lay in between. CDR3 length: 13 amino acids. The V gene's germline CDR1 is SQVTM and CDR2 ANQGSEA. The CDR3 spells CSAVESSYNEQFF. The CDR3, as DNA: TGCAGCGCCGTAGAGAGCTCCTACAATGAGCAGTTCTTC.

This chain links TRBV28 with TRBJ1-2; weak D call: TRBD1 (6 bases). The length of the CDR3 is 12 residues. Trimming removed 6 bases from V and 7 bases from J, with 12 bases in between. Germline V CDR1 and CDR2: MDHEN, SYDVKM. As DNA, the CDR3 is TGTGCCAGCAGGTACAGGGTGGGTGGCTACACCTTC. Its protein is CASRYRVGGYTF.

The chain combines TRBV6-6 with TRBJ2-7; 9 positions agree with TRBD1. The length of the CDR3 is 16 residues. The ends lost 6 bases at V and 5 bases at J; junction bases unmatched: 14. Germline CDR1 and CDR2: MNHNY and SVGAGI (reference sequence). The CDR3 loop reads CASSRQGGLAFNEQYF. The CDR3 DNA is TGTGCCAGCAGCCGACAGGGGGGCCTAGCGTTCAACGAGCAGTACTTC.

The chain has TRBV6-6 and TRBJ1-1; D uncertain. This CDR3 is built from 11 residues. With 7 bases removed from V and 1 base from J, the gap between germline ends came to 4 bases. The germline gives CDR1 MNHNY, CDR2 SVGAGI (reference sequence). CDR3 nucleotide sequence: TGTGCCAGCATGGCGAACACTGAAGCTTTCTTT. As protein: CASMANTEAFF.

V and J are TRBV7-6 and TRBJ2-4; 9 bases are a match to TRBD1. Per the germline V gene, CDR1 is SGHVS and CDR2 is FNYEAQ. The ends lost 5 bases at V and 8 bases at J; junction bases unmatched: 7. CDR3 length equals 14 residues. CDR3 amino acids: CASSRGQGQDIQYF. CDR3 bases: TGTGCCAGCAGCAGGGGACAGGGACAGGACATTCAGTACTTC.

This clone was observed a handful of times. The rearrangement links TRBV30 to TRBJ1-1, with 8 bases lining up with TRBD1. This CDR3 comprises 12 residues. After removal of 2 bases from V and 8 bases from J, the junction contained 4 bases not matched to a gene. The germline gives CDR1 GTSNPN, CDR2 SVGIG (reference sequence). CDR3 DNA sequence: TGTGCCTGGAGTAGGCGGACAGGGGAAGCTTTCTTT. Translating gives CAWSRRTGEAFF.

The V call is TRBV5-6, the J call TRBJ1-5, with 8 positions matching TRBD1. Unmatched junction bases numbered 13, after V lost 4 bases and J lost 7 bases. This CDR3 has 16 amino acids. Germline loops: CDR1 SGHDT, CDR2 YYEEEE. CDR3 DNA sequence: TGTGCCAGCAGCCAGACGGGCCAGGGGGCGCGGCAGCCCCAGCATTTT. The encoded protein is CASSQTGQGARQPQHF. Full variable domain (remainder filled in from reference TRBV5-6 and TRBJ1-5): DAGVTQSPTHLIKTRGQQVTLRCSPKSGHDTVSWYQQALGQGPQFIFQYYEEEERQRGNFPDRFSGHQFPNYSSELNVNALLLGDSALYLCASSQTGQGARQPQHFGDGTRLSIL.

CDR3 region: CASSPDTGTNYEQYF. As DNA, the CDR3 is TGCGCCAGCAGCCCAGACACCGGGACAAACTACGAGCAGTACTTC. The chain links TRBV4-3 to TRBJ2-7, with a possible D match to TRBD1 (6 bases). CDR3 length: 15 residues. Germline V CDR1 and CDR2: LGHNA, YSLEER. Trimming cost V 4 bases and J 3 bases, with 16 bases left between them.

The sample holds a few counts of this clone. The CDR3 DNA reads as TGTGCCAGCTCAAGACGGGAGGCCGAAGACAATGAGCAGTTCTTC. Translated: CASSRREAEDNEQFF. The V and J genes are TRBV18 and TRBJ2-1; 7 bases line up with TRBD2. With 5 bases clipped from V and 5 bases from J, the junction kept 9 bases outside the gene matches. The CDR3 totals 15 residues. CDR1 KGHSH and CDR2 LQKENI come from the germline V gene.

The chain is built from TRBV4-2 and TRBJ2-5, with 9 bases identical to TRBD2. There are 16 residues in the CDR3. With V trimmed by 1 base and J by 1 base, 4 bases remained unmatched. CDR1 and CDR2 from the germline V gene are LGHNA and YNFKEQ. The CDR3 is CASSQGATSGQETQYF. The DNA of the CDR3 is TGTGCCAGCAGCCAAGGGGCGACTAGCGGCCAAGAGACCCAGTACTTC.

The V gene is TRBV7-9, the J gene TRBJ1-2; D remains ambiguous. Trimming took off 1 base at V and 10 bases at J, with 10 bases between the two ends. Per the germline V gene, CDR1 is SEHNR and CDR2 is FQNEAQ (reference sequence). The CDR3 covers 12 residues. CDR3 protein: CASSLGGRAYTF. In DNA form, the CDR3 reads TGTGCCAGCAGCTTAGGCGGTAGAGCCTACACCTTC.